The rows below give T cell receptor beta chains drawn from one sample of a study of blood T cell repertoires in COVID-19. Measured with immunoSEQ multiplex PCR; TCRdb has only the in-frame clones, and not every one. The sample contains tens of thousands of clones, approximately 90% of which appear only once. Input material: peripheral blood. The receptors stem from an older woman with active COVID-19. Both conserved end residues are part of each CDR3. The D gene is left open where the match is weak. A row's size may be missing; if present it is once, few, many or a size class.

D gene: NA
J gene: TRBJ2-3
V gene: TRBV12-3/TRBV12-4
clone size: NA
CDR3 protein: CASSRGITDTQYF
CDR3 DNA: TGTGCCAGCAGCCGCGGGATCACAGATACGCAGTATTTT

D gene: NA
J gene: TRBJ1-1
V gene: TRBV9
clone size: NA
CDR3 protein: CASSVGRELTEAFF
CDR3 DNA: TGTGCCAGCAGCGTAGGGAGGGAGCTCACTGAAGCTTTCTTT

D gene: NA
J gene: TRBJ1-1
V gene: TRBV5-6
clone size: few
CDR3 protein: CASSLWAGTRKAFF
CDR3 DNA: TGTGCCAGCAGCTTATGGGCGGGCACTCGAAAAGCTTTCTTT

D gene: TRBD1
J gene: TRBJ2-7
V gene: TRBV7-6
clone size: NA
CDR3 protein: CASSPLDRGDYEQYF
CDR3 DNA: TGTGCCAGCAGCCCCTTGGACAGGGGGGACTACGAGCAGTACTTC

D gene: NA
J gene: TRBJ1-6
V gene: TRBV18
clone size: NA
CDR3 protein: CASSSADRASSPLHF
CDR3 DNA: TGTGCCAGCTCATCGGCGGACAGAGCTAGCTCACCCCTCCACTTT

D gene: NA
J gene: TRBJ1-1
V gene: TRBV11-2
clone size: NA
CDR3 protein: CASSSSRSEAFF
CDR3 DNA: TGTGCCAGCAGCTCTTCCCGTTCTGAAGCTTTCTTT

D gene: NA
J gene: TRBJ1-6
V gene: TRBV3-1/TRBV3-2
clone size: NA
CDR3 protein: CASSQGDTNNSPLHF
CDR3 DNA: TGTGCCAGCAGCCAAGGAGACACAAACAATTCACCCCTCCACTTT

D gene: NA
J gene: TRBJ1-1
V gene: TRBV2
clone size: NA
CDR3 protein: CASSVGRTEAFF
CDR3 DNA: TGTGCCAGCAGTGTGGGGCGAACTGAAGCTTTCTTT

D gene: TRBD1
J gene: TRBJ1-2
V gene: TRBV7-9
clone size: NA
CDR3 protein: CASSLAGTGGGYTF
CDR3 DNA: TGTGCCAGCAGCTTAGCGGGGACAGGGGGTGGCTACACCTTC

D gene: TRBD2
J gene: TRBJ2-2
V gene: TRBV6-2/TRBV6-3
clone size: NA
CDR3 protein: CASSYHNIAGPTGELFF
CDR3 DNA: TGTGCCAGCAGTTACCATAATATAGCGGGACCCACCGGGGAGCTGTTTTTT

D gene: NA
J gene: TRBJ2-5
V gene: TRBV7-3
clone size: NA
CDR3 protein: CASSPRRGETQYF
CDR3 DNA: TGTGCCAGCAGTCCAAGAAGAGGAGAGACCCAGTACTTC

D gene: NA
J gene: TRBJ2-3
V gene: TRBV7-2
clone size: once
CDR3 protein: CASSITSRGTDTQYF
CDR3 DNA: TGTGCCAGCAGCATAACTAGCCGGGGCACAGATACGCAGTATTTT

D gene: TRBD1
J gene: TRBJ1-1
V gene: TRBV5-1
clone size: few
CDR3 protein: CASSSWTGRSTEAFF
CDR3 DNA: TGCGCCAGCAGCTCTTGGACAGGGCGAAGCACTGAAGCTTTCTTT

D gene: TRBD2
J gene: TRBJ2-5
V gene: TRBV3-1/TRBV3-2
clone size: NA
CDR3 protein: CASSQASGGGGETQYF
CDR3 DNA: TGTGCCAGCAGCCAAGCTTCGGGGGGGGGCGGAGAGACCCAGTACTTC

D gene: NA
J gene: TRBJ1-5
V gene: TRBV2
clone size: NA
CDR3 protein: CASSEAVTSNQPQHF
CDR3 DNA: TGTGCCAGCAGTGAAGCAGTGACATCCAATCAGCCCCAGCATTTT

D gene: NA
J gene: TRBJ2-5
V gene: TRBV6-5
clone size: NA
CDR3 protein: CASSNRETQYF
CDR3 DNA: TGTGCCAGCAGCAACCGGGAGACCCAGTACTTC

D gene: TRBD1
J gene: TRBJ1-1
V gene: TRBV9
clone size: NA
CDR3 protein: CASSPGQAYTEAFF
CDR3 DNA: TGTGCCAGCAGCCCAGGACAGGCGTACACTGAAGCTTTCTTT

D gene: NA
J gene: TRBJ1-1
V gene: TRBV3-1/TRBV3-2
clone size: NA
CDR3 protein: CASSPAWGTTRNTEAFF
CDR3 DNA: TGTGCCAGCAGCCCAGCCTGGGGGACAACAAGAAACACTGAAGCTTTCTTT

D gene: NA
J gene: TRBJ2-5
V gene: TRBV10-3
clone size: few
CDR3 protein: CAISERVTGPLQETQYF
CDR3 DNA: TGTGCCATCAGTGAGAGGGTGACAGGCCCCCTTCAAGAGACCCAGTACTTC

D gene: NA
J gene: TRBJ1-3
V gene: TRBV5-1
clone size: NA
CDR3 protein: CASSSADSGNTIYF
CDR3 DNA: TGCGCCAGCAGCTCCGCAGACTCTGGAAACACCATATATTTT

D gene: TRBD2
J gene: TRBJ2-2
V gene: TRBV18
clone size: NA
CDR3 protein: CASSPTSRAGGNTGELFF
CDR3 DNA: TGTGCCAGCTCACCTACCTCGCGAGCGGGGGGGAACACCGGGGAGCTGTTTTTT

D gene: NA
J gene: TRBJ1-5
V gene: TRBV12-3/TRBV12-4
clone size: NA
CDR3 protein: CASSYSIQQPQHF
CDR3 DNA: TGTGCCAGCAGTTACAGCATCCAACAGCCCCAGCATTTT

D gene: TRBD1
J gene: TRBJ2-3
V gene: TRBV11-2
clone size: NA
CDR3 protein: CASSRRQGASTDTQYF
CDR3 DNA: TGTGCCAGCAGCCGACGACAGGGGGCGAGCACAGATACGCAGTATTTT

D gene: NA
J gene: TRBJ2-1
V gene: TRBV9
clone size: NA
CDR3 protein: CASSVAARGSYNEQFF
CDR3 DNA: TGTGCCAGCAGCGTAGCAGCGCGGGGCTCCTACAATGAGCAGTTCTTC

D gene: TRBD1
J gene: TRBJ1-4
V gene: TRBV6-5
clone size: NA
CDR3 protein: CASSPPGTGVEKLFF
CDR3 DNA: TGTGCCAGCAGTCCCCCCGGGACAGGGGTGGAAAAACTGTTTTTT

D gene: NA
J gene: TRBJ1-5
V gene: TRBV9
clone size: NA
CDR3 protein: CASSEGGSQPQHF
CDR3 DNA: TGTGCCAGCAGCGAGGGAGGGAGCCAGCCCCAGCATTTT

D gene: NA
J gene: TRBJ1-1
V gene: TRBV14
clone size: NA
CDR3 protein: CASSPRARAEAFF
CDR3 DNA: TGTGCCAGCAGCCCGAGAGCCCGGGCTGAAGCTTTCTTT

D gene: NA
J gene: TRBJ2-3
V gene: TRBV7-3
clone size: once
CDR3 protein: CASSWRGLSTDTQYF
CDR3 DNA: TGTGCCAGCAGCTGGCGGGGGCTAAGCACAGATACGCAGTATTTT

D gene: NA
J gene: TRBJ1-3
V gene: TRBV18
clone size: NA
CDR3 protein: CASSPMDSVSGNTIYF
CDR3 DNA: TGTGCCAGCTCACCCATGGACAGCGTCTCTGGAAACACCATATATTTT

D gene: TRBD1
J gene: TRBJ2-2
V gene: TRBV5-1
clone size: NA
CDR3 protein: CASSPADRGRTGELFF
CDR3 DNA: TGCGCCAGCAGCCCCGCCGACAGGGGGCGAACCGGGGAGCTGTTTTTT

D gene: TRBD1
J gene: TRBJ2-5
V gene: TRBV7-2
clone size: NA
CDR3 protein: CASSLVAGGALKTQYF
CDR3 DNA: TGTGCCAGCAGCTTAGTGGCAGGGGGCGCCCTGAAGACCCAGTACTTC

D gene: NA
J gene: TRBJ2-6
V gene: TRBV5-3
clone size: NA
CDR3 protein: CARKGPGANVLTF
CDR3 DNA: TGTGCCAGAAAGGGGCCCGGGGCCAACGTCCTGACTTTC

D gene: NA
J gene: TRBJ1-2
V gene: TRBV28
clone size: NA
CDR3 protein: CASRTDRNLYGYTF
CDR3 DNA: TGTGCCAGCAGGACCGACAGGAATCTTTATGGCTACACCTTC

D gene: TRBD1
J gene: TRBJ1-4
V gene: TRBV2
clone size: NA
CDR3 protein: CASRKDRVQKLFF
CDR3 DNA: TGTGCCAGCAGGAAAGACAGGGTACAAAAACTGTTTTTT

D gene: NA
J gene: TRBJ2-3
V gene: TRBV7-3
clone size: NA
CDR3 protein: CASSPTGIKDTQYF
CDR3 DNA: TGTGCCAGCAGTCCTACCGGGATCAAAGACACGCAGTATTTT

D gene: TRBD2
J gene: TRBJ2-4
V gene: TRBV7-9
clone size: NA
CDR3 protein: CASSLDGAGGRNIQYF
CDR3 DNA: TGTGCCAGCAGCTTAGATGGGGCGGGAGGGAGGAACATTCAGTACTTC

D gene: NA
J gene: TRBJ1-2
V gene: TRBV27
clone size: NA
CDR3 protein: CASSFSGDYGYTF
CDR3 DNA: TGTGCCAGCAGTTTTTCGGGGGACTATGGCTACACCTTC

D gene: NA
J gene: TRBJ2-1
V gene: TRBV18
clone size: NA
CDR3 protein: CASSTLASHEQFF
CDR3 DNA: TGTGCCAGCTCAACCCTTGCAAGCCATGAGCAGTTCTTC

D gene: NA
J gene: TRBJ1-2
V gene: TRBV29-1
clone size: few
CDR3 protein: CSVDTGGGGYTF
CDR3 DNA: TGCAGCGTTGATACGGGAGGTGGGGGCTACACCTTC

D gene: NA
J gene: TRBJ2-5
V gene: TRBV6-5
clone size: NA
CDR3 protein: CASSYWPQYF
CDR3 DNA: TGTGCCAGCAGTTACTGGCCCCAGTACTTC

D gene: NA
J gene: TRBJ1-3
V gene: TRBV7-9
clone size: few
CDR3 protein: CASRPGGTQWHTIYF
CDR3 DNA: TGTGCCAGCAGACCCGGCGGGACTCAGTGGCACACCATATATTTT

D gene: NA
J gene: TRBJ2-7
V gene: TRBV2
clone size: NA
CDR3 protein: CASSPGLISYEQYF
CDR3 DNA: TGTGCCAGCAGTCCAGGACTTATCTCCTACGAGCAGTACTTC

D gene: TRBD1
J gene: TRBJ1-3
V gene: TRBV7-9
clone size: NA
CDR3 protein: CASSLPAGQGRRNTIYF
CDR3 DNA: TGTGCCAGCAGCTTACCGGCCGGACAGGGGAGAAGAAACACCATATATTTT

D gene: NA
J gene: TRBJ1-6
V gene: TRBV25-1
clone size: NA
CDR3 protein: CASIGQVYNSPLHF
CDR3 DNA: TGTGCCAGCATTGGTCAGGTCTATAATTCACCCCTCCACTTT

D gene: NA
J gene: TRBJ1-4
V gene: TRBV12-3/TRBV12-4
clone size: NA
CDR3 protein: CASSYREKLFF
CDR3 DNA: TGTGCCAGCAGCTACCGGGAAAAACTGTTTTTT

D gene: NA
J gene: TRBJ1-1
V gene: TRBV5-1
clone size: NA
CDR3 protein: CASSPVQGNTEAFF
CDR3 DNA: TGCGCCAGCAGCCCCGTACAGGGGAACACTGAAGCTTTCTTT

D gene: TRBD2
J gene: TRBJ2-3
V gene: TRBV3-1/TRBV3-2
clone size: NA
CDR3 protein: CASSQSPLAGTDTQYF
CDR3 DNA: TGTGCCAGCAGCCAGAGTCCCCTAGCGGGCACAGATACGCAGTATTTT

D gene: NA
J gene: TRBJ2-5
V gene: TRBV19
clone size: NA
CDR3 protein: CASSTDHSLSGSQYF
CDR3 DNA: TGTGCCAGTAGTACCGACCATTCTCTTTCCGGGTCCCAGTACTTC

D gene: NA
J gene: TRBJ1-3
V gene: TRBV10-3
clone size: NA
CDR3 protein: CAIRGPSSGNTIYF
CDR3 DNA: TGTGCCATCAGGGGGCCGAGCTCTGGAAACACCATATATTTT